This T cell receptor (beta chain) came from a study of T cell repertoires in ileal Crohn's disease. The time point was: neoterminal ileum biopsy at postoperative endoscopy, about 6 months after surgery. Data came from immunoSEQ multiplex PCR; TCRdb stores just in-frame clones and leaves some out. Among 9,500 to 11,000 clones, 79% were seen once, and the ten largest hold approximately 7.7%. Sequencing was carried out using ileal tissue. This receptor was obtained from an adult with Crohn's disease.

The CDR3 spells CASSIGQANTEAFF. Written as DNA, the CDR3 is TGTGCCAGTAGTATTGGGCAGGCGAACACTGAAGCTTTCTTT. V gene TRBV19 combines with J gene TRBJ1-1, with D unresolved. V was cut by 3 bases and J by 1 base, with 9 bases left in between. There are 14 residues in the CDR3. Germline V gene data show CDR1 as LNHDA and CDR2 as SQIVND (reference sequence). The full variable domain, with the rest looked up from reference TRBV19 and TRBJ1-1, is DGGITQSPKYLFRKEGQNVTLSCEQNLNHDAMYWYRQDPGQGLRLIYYSQIVNDFQKGDIAEGYSVSREKKESFPLTVTSAQKNPTAFYLCASSIGQANTEAFFGQGTRLTVV.